The sequence of this TCR beta chain was determined in a study of T cell repertoires in cytomegalovirus infection. About the study: Public TCR beta signatures indicated both CMV infection and matching HLA type. Findings and caveats of the study: HLA-C-restricted CMV clonotypes gave the most frequent clonotype in two of eight donors. Adding up the frequency of public TCR beta families identified people who carried CMV plus the relevant HLA.

TCRdb recomputed calls from the reads with MiXCR, one row per CDR3 protein. Here the sample spans fewer than 400,000 distinct CDR3 sequences, about a sixth being singletons. Germline V gene data show CDR1 as SGHRS and CDR2 as YFSETQ. After removal of 6 bases from V and 8 bases from J, the junction contained 7 bases not matched to a gene. This CDR3 is 15 amino acids long. This clonotype was observed a handful of times. Its target is unknown. Sequenced: PBMCs. The V and J genes are TRBV5-1 and TRBJ2-1; 14 nucleotides agree with TRBD2. The clonotype comes from a human donor in good health (CMV status not recorded). Some clones in this sample may be carry-over from other donors' samples. CDR3 sequence: CASTRGLAGEYEQFF. DNA of the CDR3: TGCGCCAGCACGAGGGGACTAGCGGGAGAGTATGAGCAGTTCTTC.